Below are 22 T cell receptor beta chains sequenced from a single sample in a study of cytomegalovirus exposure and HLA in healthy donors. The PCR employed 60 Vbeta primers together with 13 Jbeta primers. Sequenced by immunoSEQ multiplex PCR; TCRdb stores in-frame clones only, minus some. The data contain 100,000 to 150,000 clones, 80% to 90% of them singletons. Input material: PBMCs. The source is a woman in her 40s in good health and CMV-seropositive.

The CDR3 here is CASSVGQYNEQFF. CDR3 nucleotide sequence: TGTGCCAGCAGCGTAGGTCAGTACAATGAGCAGTTCTTC. The chain joins TRBV9 to TRBJ2-1; D remains unclear. The CDR3 extends over 13 amino acids. V was trimmed by 0 bases and J by 4 bases, leaving 5 bases between them. Germline-derived CDR1 and CDR2 are SGDLS and YYNGEE.

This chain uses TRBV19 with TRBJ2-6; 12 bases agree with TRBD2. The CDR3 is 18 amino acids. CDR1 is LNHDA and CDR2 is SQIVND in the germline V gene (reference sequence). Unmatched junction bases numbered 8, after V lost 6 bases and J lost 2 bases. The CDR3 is CASRQGLAGGAGANVLTF. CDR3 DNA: TGTGCCAGTAGACAGGGACTAGCGGGCGGGGCTGGGGCCAACGTCCTGACTTTC. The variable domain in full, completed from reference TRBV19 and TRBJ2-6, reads DGGITQSPKYLFRKEGQNVTLSCEQNLNHDAMYWYRQDPGQGLRLIYYSQIVNDFQKGDIAEGYSVSREKKESFPLTVTSAQKNPTAFYLCASRQGLAGGAGANVLTFGAGSRLTVL.

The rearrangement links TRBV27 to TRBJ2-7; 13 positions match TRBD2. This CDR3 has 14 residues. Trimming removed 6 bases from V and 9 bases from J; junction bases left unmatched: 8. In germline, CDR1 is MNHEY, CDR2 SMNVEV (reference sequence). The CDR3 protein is CASRRTSGSLGQYF. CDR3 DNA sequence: TGTGCCAGCAGGCGGACTAGCGGGAGTTTGGGGCAGTACTTC.

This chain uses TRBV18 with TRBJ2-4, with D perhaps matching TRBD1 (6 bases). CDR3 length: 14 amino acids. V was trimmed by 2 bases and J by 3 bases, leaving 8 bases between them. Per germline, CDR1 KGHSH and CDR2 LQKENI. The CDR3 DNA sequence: TGTGCCAGCTCACCAACGACAGGCAAAAACATTCAGTACTTC. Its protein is CASSPTTGKNIQYF.

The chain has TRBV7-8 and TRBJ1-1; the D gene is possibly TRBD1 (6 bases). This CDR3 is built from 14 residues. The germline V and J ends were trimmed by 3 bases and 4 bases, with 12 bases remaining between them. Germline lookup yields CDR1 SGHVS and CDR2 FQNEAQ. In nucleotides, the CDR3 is TGTGCCAGCAGCTTCGGGGGGCAGGGCACTGAAGCTTTCTTT. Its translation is CASSFGGQGTEAFF.

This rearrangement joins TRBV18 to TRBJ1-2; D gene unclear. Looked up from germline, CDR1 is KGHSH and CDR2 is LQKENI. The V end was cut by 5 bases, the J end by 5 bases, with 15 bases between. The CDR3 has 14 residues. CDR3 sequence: CASSTSRREYGYTF. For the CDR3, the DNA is TGTGCCAGCTCAACCAGTAGACGGGAGTATGGCTACACCTTC. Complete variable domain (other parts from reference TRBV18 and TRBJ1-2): NAGVMQNPRHLVRRRGQEARLRCSPMKGHSHVYWYRQLPEEGLKFMVYLQKENIIDESGMPKERFSAEFPKEGPSILRIQQVVRGDSAAYFCASSTSRREYGYTFGSGTRLTVV.

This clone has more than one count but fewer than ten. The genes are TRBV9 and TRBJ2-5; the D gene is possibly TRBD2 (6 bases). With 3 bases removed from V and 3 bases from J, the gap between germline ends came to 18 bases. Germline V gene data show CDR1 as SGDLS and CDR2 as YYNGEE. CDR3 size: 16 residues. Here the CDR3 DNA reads TGTGCCAGCAGCGGTCCGGACGGGGGAAGAGAAGAGACCCAGTACTTC. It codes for CASSGPDGGREETQYF.

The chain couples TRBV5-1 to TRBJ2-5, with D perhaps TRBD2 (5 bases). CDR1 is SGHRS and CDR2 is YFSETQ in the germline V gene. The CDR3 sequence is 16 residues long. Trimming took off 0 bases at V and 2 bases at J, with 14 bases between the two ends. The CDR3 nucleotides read TGCGCCAGCAGCTTGGGAGCTTTGGCGGGTCAAGAGACCCAGTACTTC. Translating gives CASSLGALAGQETQYF.

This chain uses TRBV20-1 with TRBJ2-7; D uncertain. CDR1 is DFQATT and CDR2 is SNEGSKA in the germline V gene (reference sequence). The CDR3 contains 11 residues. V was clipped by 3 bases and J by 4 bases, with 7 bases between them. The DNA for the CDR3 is TGCAGTGCTAGCGATACATACGAGCAGTACTTC. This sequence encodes CSASDTYEQYF.

The CDR3 sequence: CASRSRSQRQETQYF. The CDR3 DNA reads as TGTGCCAGCAGATCCCGGAGCCAGCGGCAAGAGACCCAGTACTTC. The chain links TRBV7-8 to TRBJ2-5, with a possible D match to TRBD2 (5 bases). The V and J ends lost 6 bases and 2 bases respectively, with 16 bases between them. CDR3 length: 15 residues. The V gene's germline CDR1 is SGHVS and CDR2 FQNEAQ.

Here the CDR3 DNA reads TGTGCCAGCAGCAAAGGGACAGATACTAACTATGGCTACACCTTC. Protein sequence: CASSKGTDTNYGYTF. The V call is TRBV21-1, the J call TRBJ1-2; TRBD1, the table's D call, lacks a check against the DNA. TRBV21-1 is noted as a pseudogene. The CDR3 extends over 15 amino acids.

CDR3 loop: CASREGLAENSRELFF. The CDR3 DNA sequence: TGTGCCAGCAGGGAGGGACTAGCGGAGAACTCCCGGGAGCTGTTTTTT. V and J are TRBV2 and TRBJ2-2, with TRBD2 identical over 11 bases. The CDR3 is 16 amino acids. Per germline, CDR1 SNHLY and CDR2 FYNNEI. V was pared by 6 bases and J by 9 bases, with 12 bases of the junction left unmatched. The entire variable domain, with the rest obtained from reference TRBV2 and TRBJ2-2, is as follows: EPEVTQTPSHQVTQMGQEVILRCVPISNHLYFYWYRQILGQKVEFLVSFYNNEISEKSEIFDDQFSVERPDGSNFTLKIRSTKLEDSAMYFCASREGLAENSRELFFGEGSRLTVL.

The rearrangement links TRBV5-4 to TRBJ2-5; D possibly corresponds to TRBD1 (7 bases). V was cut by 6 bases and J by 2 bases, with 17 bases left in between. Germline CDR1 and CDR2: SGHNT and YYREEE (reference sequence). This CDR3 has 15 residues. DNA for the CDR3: TGTGCCAGCACGACTAGACAGGGCATACAAGAGACCCAGTACTTC. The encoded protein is CASTTRQGIQETQYF.

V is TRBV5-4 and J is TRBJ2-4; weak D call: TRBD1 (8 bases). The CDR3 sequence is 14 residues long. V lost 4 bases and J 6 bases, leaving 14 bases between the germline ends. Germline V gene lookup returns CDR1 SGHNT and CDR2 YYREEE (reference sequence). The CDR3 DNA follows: TGTGCCAGCAGCCAGGACAGGGAGGGAAACATTCAGTACTTC. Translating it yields CASSQDREGNIQYF.

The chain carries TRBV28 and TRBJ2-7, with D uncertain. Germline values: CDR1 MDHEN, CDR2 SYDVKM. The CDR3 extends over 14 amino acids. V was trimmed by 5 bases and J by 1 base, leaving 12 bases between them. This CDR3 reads CASSDQAGSYEQYF. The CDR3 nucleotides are TGTGCCAGCAGTGACCAGGCAGGTTCCTACGAGCAGTACTTC.

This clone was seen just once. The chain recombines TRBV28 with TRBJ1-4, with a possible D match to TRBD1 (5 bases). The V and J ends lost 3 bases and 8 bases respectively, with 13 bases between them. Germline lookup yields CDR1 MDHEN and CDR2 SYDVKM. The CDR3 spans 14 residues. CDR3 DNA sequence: TGTGCCAGCAGTTTCCCAGGGCTCGGAGAAAAACTGTTTTTT. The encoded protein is CASSFPGLGEKLFF.

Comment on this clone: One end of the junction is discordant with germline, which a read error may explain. CDR3 nucleotide sequence: TGCAGCGTTAAAGACAGGGACTACTATGGCTACACCTTC. Amino acid sequence: CSVKDRDYYGYTF. This chain uses TRBV29-1 with TRBJ1-2; TRBD1 matches 7 bases. CDR3 size: 13 residues. The germline CDR1 and CDR2 sequences are SQVTM and ANQGSEA.

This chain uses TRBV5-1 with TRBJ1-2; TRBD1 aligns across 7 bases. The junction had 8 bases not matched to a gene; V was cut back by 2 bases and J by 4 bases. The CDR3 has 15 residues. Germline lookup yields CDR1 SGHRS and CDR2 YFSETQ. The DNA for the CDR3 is TGCGCCAGCAGCTTATCGACAGGGTTGTTCTATGGCTACACCTTC. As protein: CASSLSTGLFYGYTF.

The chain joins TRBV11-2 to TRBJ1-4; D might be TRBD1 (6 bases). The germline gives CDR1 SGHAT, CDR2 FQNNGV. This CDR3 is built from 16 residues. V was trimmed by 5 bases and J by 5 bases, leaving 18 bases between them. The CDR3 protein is CASSDRQTGANEKLFF. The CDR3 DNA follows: TGTGCCAGCAGCGACCGTCAGACAGGAGCAAATGAAAAACTGTTTTTT.

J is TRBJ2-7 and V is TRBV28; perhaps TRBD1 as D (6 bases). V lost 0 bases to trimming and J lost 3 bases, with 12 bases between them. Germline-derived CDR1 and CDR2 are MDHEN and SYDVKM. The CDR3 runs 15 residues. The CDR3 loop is CASSLWRDINYEQYF. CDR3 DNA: TGTGCCAGCAGTTTATGGAGGGACATCAACTACGAGCAGTACTTC.

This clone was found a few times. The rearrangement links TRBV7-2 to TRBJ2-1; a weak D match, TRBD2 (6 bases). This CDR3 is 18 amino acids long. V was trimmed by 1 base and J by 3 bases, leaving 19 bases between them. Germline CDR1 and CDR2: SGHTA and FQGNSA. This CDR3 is CASSLDLASATGYNEQFF. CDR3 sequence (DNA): TGTGCCAGCAGCTTAGATTTAGCTAGCGCGACGGGCTACAATGAGCAGTTCTTC.

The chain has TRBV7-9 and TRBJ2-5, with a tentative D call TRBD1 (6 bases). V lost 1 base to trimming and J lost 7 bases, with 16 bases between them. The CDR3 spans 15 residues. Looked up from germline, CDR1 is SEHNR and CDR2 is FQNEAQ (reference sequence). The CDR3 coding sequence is TGTGCCAGCAGCTTAGGTCAGGGGATAGTTGCGACCCAGTACTTC. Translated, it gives CASSLGQGIVATQYF.